This is a list of T cell receptor beta chains from one sample in a study of blood T cell repertoires in COVID-19. TCRdb's table, derived via immunoSEQ multiplex PCR, lists solely in-frame clones and lacks some. Here the sample spans 45,000 to 60,000 clones, more than 85% being singletons. The sequenced material came from peripheral blood. These receptor sequences come from a man between 50 and 59 years old with acute or convalescent COVID-19. CDR3s leave out the opening cysteine and the closing phenylalanine or tryptophan.

J gene: TRBJ1-4; V gene: TRBV19; CDR3 length: 15; CDR3 protein: ASSISRLSATNEKLF
J gene: TRBJ2-7; V gene: TRBV18; CDR3 length: 12; CDR3 protein: ASSSTVGGLEQY
J gene: TRBJ2-7; V gene: TRBV5-1; CDR3 length: 11; CDR3 protein: ASNRGGSDEQY
J gene: TRBJ1-1; V gene: TRBV5-1; CDR3 length: 13; CDR3 protein: ASSLDPGAVTEAF
J gene: TRBJ2-7; V gene: TRBV29-1; CDR3 length: 11; CDR3 protein: SVRRQGSYEQY
J gene: TRBJ2-5; V gene: TRBV11-3; CDR3 length: 11; CDR3 protein: ASSLGSGETQY
J gene: TRBJ1-1; V gene: TRBV3-1/TRBV3-2; CDR3 length: 12; CDR3 protein: ASRQGGGNTEAF
J gene: TRBJ1-2; V gene: TRBV6-1; CDR3 length: 13; CDR3 protein: ASSEAAGQPYRYT
J gene: TRBJ2-7; V gene: TRBV14; CDR3 length: 14; CDR3 protein: ASSKGLAGGTYEQY
J gene: TRBJ1-1; V gene: TRBV19; CDR3 length: 12; CDR3 protein: ASSAQGAPTEAF
J gene: TRBJ1-2; V gene: TRBV5-6; CDR3 length: 11; CDR3 protein: ASRPGGPYGYT
J gene: TRBJ1-1; V gene: TRBV5-1; CDR3 length: 12; CDR3 protein: ASSYGTRDTEAF
J gene: TRBJ2-1; V gene: TRBV2; CDR3 length: 14; CDR3 protein: ASSGSGTGDGYEQF
J gene: TRBJ1-6; V gene: TRBV5-8; CDR3 length: 12; CDR3 protein: ASSLEGWRSPLH
J gene: TRBJ1-1; V gene: TRBV5-1; CDR3 length: 12; CDR3 protein: ASSFTATNTEAF
J gene: TRBJ2-2; V gene: TRBV4-2; CDR3 length: 15; CDR3 protein: ASSQPLAGGHIGELF
J gene: TRBJ1-1; V gene: TRBV5-1; CDR3 length: 11; CDR3 protein: ASSLGGVTEAF
J gene: TRBJ2-1; V gene: TRBV9; CDR3 length: 15; CDR3 protein: ASSAYLSGGADNEQF
J gene: TRBJ2-1; V gene: TRBV19; CDR3 length: 13; CDR3 protein: ASSIGRGVIAEQF
J gene: TRBJ2-2; V gene: TRBV6-4; CDR3 length: 12; CDR3 protein: ASSAEENTGELF
J gene: TRBJ2-3; V gene: TRBV5-1; CDR3 length: 13; CDR3 protein: ASSLASGTPDTQY
J gene: TRBJ2-3; V gene: TRBV7-6; CDR3 length: 14; CDR3 protein: ASSLGAGGRGDTQY
J gene: TRBJ2-3; V gene: TRBV18; CDR3 length: 14; CDR3 protein: ASSASSGVRTDTQY
J gene: TRBJ2-2; V gene: TRBV7-2; CDR3 length: 13; CDR3 protein: ASRIGHENTGELF
J gene: TRBJ1-4; V gene: TRBV30; CDR3 length: 11; CDR3 protein: ALHRGAHEKLF
J gene: TRBJ2-1; V gene: TRBV3-1/TRBV3-2; CDR3 length: 13; CDR3 protein: ASSQESGLYNEQF
J gene: TRBJ2-7; V gene: TRBV2; CDR3 length: 9; CDR3 protein: ATSGRYEQY
J gene: TRBJ2-2; V gene: TRBV7-6; CDR3 length: 13; CDR3 protein: ASSPTGVGTGELF
J gene: TRBJ1-2; V gene: TRBV5-1; CDR3 length: 12; CDR3 protein: ASSIRQGLYGYT
J gene: TRBJ1-1; V gene: TRBV5-6; CDR3 length: 12; CDR3 protein: ASSLLWANTEAF
J gene: TRBJ1-1; V gene: TRBV18; CDR3 length: 11; CDR3 protein: ASSQDGDTEAF
J gene: TRBJ2-7; V gene: TRBV7-6; CDR3 length: 13; CDR3 protein: ASSLGDMSSYEQY
J gene: TRBJ1-5; V gene: TRBV6-1; CDR3 length: 13; CDR3 protein: ASSEQGGVNQPQH
J gene: TRBJ2-2; V gene: TRBV3-1/TRBV3-2; CDR3 length: 15; CDR3 protein: ASSLTSGGLNTGELF
J gene: TRBJ2-5; V gene: TRBV5-1; CDR3 length: 12; CDR3 protein: ASSWEGTKETQY
J gene: TRBJ1-2; V gene: TRBV30; CDR3 length: 12; CDR3 protein: AWSTRQGAYGYT
J gene: TRBJ1-2; V gene: TRBV6-5; CDR3 length: 11; CDR3 protein: ASRDGQLFGYT
J gene: TRBJ2-7; V gene: TRBV5-6; CDR3 length: 10; CDR3 protein: ASSWGVYEQY
J gene: TRBJ2-3; V gene: TRBV5-1; CDR3 length: 10; CDR3 protein: ASSLFQDTQY
J gene: TRBJ2-2; V gene: TRBV4-1; CDR3 length: 15; CDR3 protein: ASSQTGTPANTGELF
J gene: TRBJ2-3; V gene: TRBV5-6; CDR3 length: 13; CDR3 protein: ASSAGLAGPDTQY
J gene: TRBJ1-1; V gene: TRBV18; CDR3 length: 13; CDR3 protein: ASSWRDRGDTEAF
J gene: TRBJ2-5; V gene: TRBV7-2; CDR3 length: 11; CDR3 protein: ASSAHRVETQY
J gene: TRBJ1-2; V gene: TRBV2; CDR3 length: 10; CDR3 protein: ASSGTGSGYT
J gene: TRBJ2-1; V gene: TRBV5-1; CDR3 length: 10; CDR3 protein: ASSLQGREQF
J gene: TRBJ1-4; V gene: TRBV5-4; CDR3 length: 13; CDR3 protein: ASSQTGGIGEKLF
J gene: TRBJ2-1; V gene: TRBV10-1; CDR3 length: 14; CDR3 protein: ASTLATGGSYNEQF
J gene: TRBJ1-2; V gene: TRBV2; CDR3 length: 11; CDR3 protein: ASSVGASYGYT
J gene: TRBJ2-6; V gene: TRBV18; CDR3 length: 14; CDR3 protein: ASSPTRGTGANVLT
J gene: TRBJ2-3; V gene: TRBV24-1; CDR3 length: 12; CDR3 protein: ATSDYYTPDTQY
J gene: TRBJ2-3; V gene: TRBV14; CDR3 length: 16; CDR3 protein: ASSQEPRLAGHTDTQY
J gene: TRBJ1-2; V gene: TRBV30; CDR3 length: 12; CDR3 protein: AWSGYGTYYGYT
J gene: TRBJ1-6; V gene: TRBV11-2; CDR3 length: 13; CDR3 protein: ASSLLGVINSPLH
J gene: TRBJ1-5; V gene: TRBV6-1; CDR3 length: 15; CDR3 protein: ASSEARGTGNLQPQH
J gene: TRBJ1-1; V gene: TRBV5-1; CDR3 length: 13; CDR3 protein: ASSTRTGVGTEAF
J gene: TRBJ2-7; V gene: TRBV28; CDR3 length: 12; CDR3 protein: ASSLGQGYREQY